This T cell receptor beta chain appears in the sequencing data of a study of CD8 T cells in ankylosing spondylitis. This clonotype was detected ten times or more. Its matching antigen is unknown. Quantitative barcoded 5'-RACE was used to prepare TCR beta libraries. TCRdb analysed the 5' RACE reads with MiXCR anew, one entry per CDR3 protein. The table records 220,000 or so distinct CDR3 sequences, over 9.5% of them present only once. General study points: Existing reports had already noted some motif variants in reactive arthritis synovial fluid and blood.

CDR1 is MNHEY and CDR2 is SMNVEV in the germline V gene (reference sequence). The CDR3 is 16 residues long. V was trimmed by 11 bases and J by 1 base, leaving 20 bases between them. Sequenced: blood, either unsorted or a sorted T cell fraction (not recorded which). The TCR was taken from a male donor with ankylosing spondylitis or in good health (not recorded which). The rearrangement uses TRBV27 and TRBJ2-2, with D perhaps given as TRBD1 or TRBD2 (6 bases each). This CDR3 reads CAAARGLAQNTGELFF. DNA of the CDR3: TGTGCCGCCGCCAGGGGTCTAGCGCAGAACACCGGGGAGCTGTTTTTT.